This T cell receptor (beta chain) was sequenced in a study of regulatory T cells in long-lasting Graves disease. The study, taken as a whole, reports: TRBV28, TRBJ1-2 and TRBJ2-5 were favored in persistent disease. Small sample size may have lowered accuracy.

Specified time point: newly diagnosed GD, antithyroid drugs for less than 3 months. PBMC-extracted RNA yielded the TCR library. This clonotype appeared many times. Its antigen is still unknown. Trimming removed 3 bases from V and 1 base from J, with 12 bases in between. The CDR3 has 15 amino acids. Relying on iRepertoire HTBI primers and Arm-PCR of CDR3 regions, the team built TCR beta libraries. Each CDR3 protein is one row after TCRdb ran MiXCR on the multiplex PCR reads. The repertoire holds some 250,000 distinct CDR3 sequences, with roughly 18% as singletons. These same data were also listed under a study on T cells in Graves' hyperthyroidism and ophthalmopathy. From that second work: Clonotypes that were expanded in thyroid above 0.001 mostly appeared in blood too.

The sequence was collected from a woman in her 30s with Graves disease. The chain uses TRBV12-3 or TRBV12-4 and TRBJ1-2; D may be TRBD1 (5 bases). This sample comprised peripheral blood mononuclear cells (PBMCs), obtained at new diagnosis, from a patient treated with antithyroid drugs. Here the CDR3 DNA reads TGTGCCAGCAGTTTGGGACGAAGGATTAACTATGGCTACACCTTC. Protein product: CASSLGRRINYGYTF.